One and the same sample provided the 14 T cell receptor beta chains below, sequenced in a study of shared clonotypes between healthy human individuals (dated by TCRdb to between 2020 and 2021). The library came from the immunoSEQ multiplex PCR assay. TCRdb limited this immuneACCESS table to in-frame rearrangements with V and J called. A share of clones is missing; checked studies link under half to unresolved V genes, and the rest is unexplained. The sample profile shows more than 400,000 clones; 70% to 80% of them were found once. Around 11% of the sample rests with the top ten. Sequenced: PBMCs. The receptors originated from a woman in her forties in good health. Some clones in this sample may be carry-over from other donors' samples.

The gene calls are TRBV7-2 and TRBJ2-3; no firm D call. The CDR3 covers 13 residues. The germline CDR1 and CDR2 sequences are SGHTA and FQGNSA. The ends were cut back, 3 bases at V and 4 bases at J, with 8 bases in the middle. The CDR3 DNA sequence: TGTGCCAGCAGCTTCAGCGCTCCAGATACGCAGTATTTT. Translating gives CASSFSAPDTQYF.

The CDR3 DNA follows: TGTGCCAGCAGTGTGGGGGTAGCAGTGGGAATCAATCAGCCCCAGCATTTT. Protein: CASSVGVAVGINQPQHF. The rearrangement joins TRBV6-1 to TRBJ1-5, with D tentatively TRBD1 (5 bases). CDR3 length equals 17 residues. Germline V gene lookup returns CDR1 MNHNS and CDR2 SASEGT. The V end lost 4 bases, the J end lost 3 bases, and 19 bases lay between the germline ends.

This rearrangement joins TRBV6-5 to TRBJ1-5; a possible D gene is TRBD1 (5 bases). V lost 0 bases to trimming and J lost 8 bases, with 17 bases between them. Per the germline V gene, CDR1 is MNHEY and CDR2 is SVGAGI. This CDR3 has 16 amino acids. The CDR3 reads CASSYSSSGGGEPQHF. CDR3 coding DNA: TGTGCCAGCAGTTACTCGAGTAGTGGGGGAGGTGAGCCCCAGCATTTT.

J is TRBJ2-7 and V is TRBV30; 12 nucleotides line up with TRBD2. CDR3 size: 13 residues. V lost 6 bases to trimming and J lost 5 bases; unmatched junction nucleotides: 5. Germline V gives CDR1 GTSNPN, CDR2 SVGIG (reference sequence). In nucleotides, the CDR3 is TGTGCCTGTTCGACTAGCGGGAGCCACGAGCAGTACTTC. Amino acid sequence: CACSTSGSHEQYF. Combining the CDR3 with reference TRBV30 and TRBJ2-7 gives the whole variable domain SQTIHQWPATLVQPVGSPLSLECTVEGTSNPNLYWYRQAAGRGLQLLFYSVGIGQISSEVPQNLSASRPQDRQFILSSKKLLLSDSGFYLCACSTSGSHEQYFGPGTRLTVT.

The chain recombines TRBV28 with TRBJ2-7; the match to TRBD2 covers 8 bases. Per the germline V gene, CDR1 is MDHEN and CDR2 is SYDVKM. This CDR3 spans 15 amino acids. Unmatched junction bases numbered 9, after V lost 4 bases and J lost 4 bases. The CDR3 is CASSSPPGGRYEQYF. Here the CDR3 DNA reads TGTGCCAGCAGTTCCCCCCCTGGCGGGAGGTACGAGCAGTACTTC.

This chain uses TRBV6-5 with TRBJ2-3; a possible D gene is TRBD2 (5 bases). CDR3 length: 15 amino acids. V gave up 0 bases and J gave up 1 base, with 8 bases separating them. The germline V gene has CDR1 MNHEY and CDR2 SVGAGI. CDR3 in DNA: TGTGCCAGCAGTTACTCGAGGGCAGGCACAGATACGCAGTATTTT. Translating gives CASSYSRAGTDTQYF.

Comment on this clone: A junction end diverges from the germline sequence, so it may reflect a read error. V gene TRBV2 combines with J gene TRBJ2-1; 10 bases agree with TRBD1. The germline V gene has CDR1 SNHLY and CDR2 FYNNEI. This CDR3 has 14 residues. In DNA form, the CDR3 reads TGTGCCAGCAGGACGACAGGGGGCTACTATGAGCAGTTCTTC. Protein sequence: CASRTTGGYYEQFF. The full variable domain, in which reference TRBV2 and TRBJ2-1 provide the parts outside the CDR3, is EPEVTQTPSHQVTQMGQEVILRCVPISNHLYFYWYRQILGQKVEFLVSFYNNEISEKSEIFDDQFSVERPDGSNFTLKIRSTKLEDSAMYFCASRTTGGYYEQFFGPGTRLTVL.

The chain combines TRBV19 with TRBJ1-1; D call uncertain. The germline V and J ends were trimmed by 6 bases and 5 bases, with 16 bases remaining between them. The CDR3 contains 14 residues. Germline loops: CDR1 LNHDA, CDR2 SQIVND (reference sequence). CDR3 protein: CASSFQRVTTEAFF. In nucleotides, the CDR3 is TGTGCCAGTAGCTTCCAAAGGGTAACGACTGAAGCTTTCTTT.

V is TRBV30 and J is TRBJ2-7; D gene unclear. The CDR3 consists of 11 residues. V gave up 2 bases and J gave up 5 bases, with 7 bases separating them. Germline CDR1 reads GTSNPN; CDR2 reads SVGIG (reference sequence). The CDR3 DNA sequence: TGTGCCTGGAGTCGGGTGGACGAGCAGTACTTC. Protein product: CAWSRVDEQYF.

The J gene is TRBJ2-7, the V gene TRBV10-2; 12 nucleotides align to TRBD2. The V gene end was trimmed by 6 bases and the J gene end by 2 bases; junction bases not matched to a gene: 2. CDR3 length equals 14 residues. The germline V gene encodes CDR1 WSHSY and CDR2 SAAADI. The CDR3 sequence: CASRRTSGTYEQYF. The CDR3 nucleotides are TGCGCCAGCAGGAGGACTAGCGGGACCTACGAGCAGTACTTC.

V usage is TRBV19 and J usage is TRBJ2-2; weak D call: TRBD2 (6 bases). Per germline, CDR1 LNHDA and CDR2 SQIVND (reference sequence). The CDR3 runs to 14 residues. The germline V and J ends were trimmed by 2 bases and 4 bases, with 8 bases remaining between them. The CDR3 DNA is TGTGCCAGTAGTATACCGGGACTCACCGGGGAGCTGTTTTTT. Protein sequence: CASSIPGLTGELFF.

The V call is TRBV9, the J call TRBJ2-5; possible D gene TRBD2, 6 bases. The CDR3 contains 14 residues. CDR1 and CDR2 from the germline V gene are SGDLS and YYNGEE. V was shortened by 4 bases and J by 1 base, with 11 bases between the two germline ends. CDR3 nucleotides: TGTGCCAGCAGCACGCGGGGAGGCCAAGAGACCCAGTACTTC. Translated: CASSTRGGQETQYF.

This rearrangement joins TRBV12-5 to TRBJ2-1, with 7 bases fitting TRBD1. Germline CDR1 reads LGHNT; CDR2 reads FRNRAP. CDR3 length: 15 residues. Germline trimming cut 6 bases from V and 9 bases from J; bases unmatched to any gene: 14. The CDR3: CASGDSQTGVGEQFF. The CDR3 DNA reads as TGTGCTAGTGGCGACTCACAAACAGGGGTTGGTGAGCAGTTCTTC.

The genes are TRBV2 and TRBJ1-1; D is perhaps TRBD1 (5 bases). The CDR3 extends over 14 amino acids. Trimming left V 7 bases short and J 4 bases short, with 16 bases between. Germline V gene sequence: CDR1 SNHLY, CDR2 FYNNEI. DNA of the CDR3: TGTGCCAGCACATTTTCAGGGTGGAGCACTGAAGCTTTCTTT. Translating it yields CASTFSGWSTEAFF.